These 2 T cell receptor beta chains were all obtained from the same sample, sequenced in a study of T cell repertoires in cytomegalovirus infection. TCRdb fed the reads into MiXCR, producing one record per CDR3 protein. The sample has more than 400,000 distinct CDR3 sequences; approximately 25% are singletons. The sample comprised PBMCs. Receptor source: a human donor in good health (CMV status not recorded). Some clones in this sample may be carry-over from other donors' samples.

This chain joins TRBV4-1 and TRBJ2-3; D not resolved. The CDR3 runs 15 residues. Germline CDR1 MGHRA, CDR2 YSYEKL. The V end lost 11 bases, the J end lost 1 base, and 19 bases lay between the germline ends. The CDR3 DNA is TGCGCCGCGAGAAGGGATAGTATGGGCACAGATACGCAGTATTTT. Amino acids: CAARRDSMGTDTQYF.

V is TRBV12-3 or TRBV12-4 and J is TRBJ2-1; 10 bases agree with TRBD2. The CDR3 runs to 15 residues. After removal of 1 base from V and 8 bases from J, the junction contained 5 bases not matched to a gene. The CDR3: CASSLGAGGVHEQFF. The CDR3 bases are TGTGCCAGCAGTTTAGGAGCGGGAGGGGTCCATGAGCAGTTCTTC.